This TCR beta chain is drawn from a study of T cell clones after liver transplantation. This clone occurred a few times. Clones were read by immunoSEQ multiplex PCR, and TCRdb kept only the in-frame ones, dropping some. The repertoire holds about 70,000 clones, with about four fifths as singletons. Trimming removed 7 bases at V and 6 bases at J, with 11 bases between. The CDR3 runs 12 residues. CDR1 is SNHLY and CDR2 is FYNNEI in the germline V gene. The rearrangement joins TRBV2 to TRBJ2-3, with D maybe TRBD1 (6 bases). The sequence derives from a human patient who received a liver transplant. The graft donor may have contributed some T cells. The sample was CD4+ T cells from blood, taken 12 months after liver transplant. The chain's CDR3 is CASKGDSDTQYF. The DNA of the CDR3 is TGTGCCAGCAAGGGGGATAGTGATACGCAGTATTTT.